Below, one T cell receptor (beta chain) is given with its context. What it binds is unknown. Constant-segment primers served in 5'RACE that generated TCR alpha and TCR beta cDNA libraries bearing sample barcodes and UMIs. From the 5' RACE reads, TCRdb called clonotypes with MiXCR, one entry per CDR3 protein. The data contain around 300,000 distinct CDR3 sequences, 13% of them singletons. The data were taken from a study of T-cell memory formation after mild COVID-19. From germline, CDR1 is SGHRS and CDR2 YFSETQ. The CDR3 is 16 residues long. The ends were cut back, 3 bases at V and 6 bases at J, with 16 bases in the middle. Study results and caveats: Whereas later expanders leaned CD4+, clones contracting day 15 to 85 showed a balanced CD4/CD8 makeup. The second-wave clones peaking on day 37 were not confirmed as SARS-CoV-2-specific. The finding that pre-infection memory included some responding clones suggested that cross-reactive memory joined.

The source material was PBMCs or a T cell subset sorted from them (not recorded which). The sequence was obtained from a man between 18 and 29 years old who had mild COVID-19 (a few samples of this study predate the infection). Cell type and time point are not known. The V call is TRBV5-1, the J call TRBJ1-6, with D perhaps matching TRBD1 (6 bases). CDR3 sequence: CASSWNWVDSNSPLHF. The CDR3 bases are TGCGCCAGCAGCTGGAATTGGGTGGACAGTAATTCACCCCTCCACTTT.